This T cell receptor (beta chain) was sequenced in a study of human T cells and chemical hapten exposure. Each CDR3 protein is one row after TCRdb ran MiXCR on the RACE reads. The table shows about 400,000 distinct CDR3 sequences, with around 6% occurring only once. Germline CDR1 reads MGHRA; CDR2 reads YSYEKL. The CDR3 totals 17 residues. V dropped 1 base and J dropped 5 bases, with 19 bases sitting between them. As for time point: patch test 2, 6 weeks after DPC sensitization. The treatment denotes: therapeutic diphenylcyclopropenone sensitization with weekly scalp DPC. The specimen was whole blood, collected in connection with sensitization to the hapten diphenylcyclopropenone (DPC). The chain couples TRBV4-1 to TRBJ2-3, with D possibly TRBD2 on 5 matching bases. This clonotype was obtained from a woman between 18 and 29 years old with alopecia areata. Some clones in this sample may be carry-over from other donors' samples. The CDR3 sequence is CASSQGLVGIRRDTQYF. CDR3 sequence (DNA): TGCGCCAGCAGCCAAGGGCTCGTCGGGATTCGGAGAGATACGCAGTATTTT.